The entry below gives a single T cell receptor beta chain sequence along with its context. Original handling: Amplifying reference gene primers gave estimates of nucleated cell counts. TCRdb's copy holds only in-frame clones and misses some; the assay was immunoSEQ multiplex PCR. D and trimming come from the DNA, and the V and J calls and clone size come from that table. The profile shows about 220,000 clones, roughly 84% of them singletons. CDR3 length equals 15 residues. Germline V gene lookup returns CDR1 SEHNR and CDR2 FQNEAQ (reference sequence). With 1 base removed from V and 5 bases from J, the gap between germline ends came to 14 bases. The record originates from a study of blood T cell repertoires in COVID-19. Study details: Samples of COVID-19 (acute and convalescent) were obtained from the United States, Italy and Spain. PBMCs, B-cell-depleted T cells, or T cells provided the cDNA or gDNA that made up the material.

The chain joins TRBV7-9 to TRBJ2-5, with D possibly TRBD1 on 6 matching bases. The TCR sequence derives from a woman over 75 with acute or convalescent COVID-19. Sequenced input: peripheral blood. Written as DNA, the CDR3 is TGTGCCAGCAGCTTAGACCGGACAGCCGCGGAGACCCAGTACTTC. Translating gives CASSLDRTAAETQYF.